This is a list of T cell receptor beta chains from one sample in a study of blood T cell repertoires in COVID-19. Some clones are missing from TCRdb's copy, which holds only in-frame ones; the method was immunoSEQ multiplex PCR. The sample shows tens of thousands of clones, 84% of them seen only once. Sample: peripheral blood. The receptors stem from a man aged 45-60 years with acute or convalescent COVID-19. CDR3s include the opening cysteine and the closing phenylalanine or tryptophan. A D gene is named only where the DNA matches it firmly. The listing skips clone size in some rows; elsewhere it reads once, few, many or a size class.

CDR3 DNA,CDR3 protein,J gene,V gene,clone size,D gene
TGTGCCAGCATCCCTGGACAGGGTCGCAATTCACCCCTCCACTTT,CASIPGQGRNSPLHF,TRBJ1-6,TRBV28,NA,TRBD1
TGTGCCAGCAGCCAAGCTGGCTCAAGACAGATGGCCTACGAGCAGTACTTC,CASSQAGSRQMAYEQYF,TRBJ2-7,TRBV4-2,many,NA
TGTGCCAGCAGTTTACGGGGGGTTCTTGAAGCTTTCTTT,CASSLRGVLEAFF,TRBJ1-1,TRBV12-3/TRBV12-4,NA,NA
TGTGCCAGCAGCAGCAAGGGACTCAGGCTCTACGAGCAGTACTTC,CASSSKGLRLYEQYF,TRBJ2-7,TRBV13,NA,NA
TGTGCCAGCAGCCCACAGGGAAGTGAGCAGTTCTTC,CASSPQGSEQFF,TRBJ2-1,TRBV4-2,NA,NA
TGTGCCAGCAGGGGGACAGGGGGGCCCTACGAGCAGTACTTC,CASRGTGGPYEQYF,TRBJ2-7,TRBV2,NA,TRBD1
TGTGCCAGCAGTCGACAGGACTATGGCTACACCTTC,CASSRQDYGYTF,TRBJ1-2,TRBV7-9,NA,NA
TGTGCCAGCAGTGACGCCACGACAGGGGCGGGAAACAATCAGCCCCAGCATTTT,CASSDATTGAGNNQPQHF,TRBJ1-5,TRBV2,NA,TRBD1
TGTGCCAGCAGCTTAGTCGGGGGGCGGAACACCGGGGAGCTGTTTTTT,CASSLVGGRNTGELFF,TRBJ2-2,TRBV7-8,once,NA
TGTGCCAGCAGTTCCCGACAGGTGTACACTGAAGCTTTCTTT,CASSSRQVYTEAFF,TRBJ1-1,TRBV27,NA,NA
TGTGCCAGCAGCCCCCCGGGACAGGGTTTGAATGAGCAGTTCTTC,CASSPPGQGLNEQFF,TRBJ2-1,TRBV7-2,NA,TRBD1
TGTGCCAGCAGCCAAGCGGGGGGGGCAGATGGCTACACCTTC,CASSQAGGADGYTF,TRBJ1-2,TRBV3-1/TRBV3-2,NA,NA
TGTGCCAGCAGCCAAGGACTTGGGGGGTGGAACACAGATACGCAGTATTTT,CASSQGLGGWNTDTQYF,TRBJ2-3,TRBV3-1/TRBV3-2,NA,NA
TGTGCCAGCAGTTTAGGGACAAGCCCGAACACTGAAGCTTTCTTT,CASSLGTSPNTEAFF,TRBJ1-1,TRBV27,few,NA
TGCGCCAGCAGCCGTGGGGGGGCACCAAACTCTGGAAACACCATATATTTT,CASSRGGAPNSGNTIYF,TRBJ1-3,TRBV5-1,NA,NA
TGTGCCAGCAGCCAAGGGCCCGAAAAACTGTTTTTT,CASSQGPEKLFF,TRBJ1-4,TRBV4-2,once,NA
TGTGCCAGCAGTTTACCAGCTAACTATGGCTACACCTTC,CASSLPANYGYTF,TRBJ1-2,TRBV28,NA,NA
TGTGCCATCAAGCGGGGGGAGTTTACCACCGGGGAGCTGTTTTTT,CAIKRGEFTTGELFF,TRBJ2-2,TRBV10-3,few,TRBD2
TGTGCCAGCAGAGAGGGCGCGAACACCGGGGAGCTGTTTTTT,CASREGANTGELFF,TRBJ2-2,TRBV6-6,NA,NA
TGTGCCAGCAGCTTACGGACATTGTCGAACACTGAAGCTTTCTTT,CASSLRTLSNTEAFF,TRBJ1-1,TRBV5-8,NA,NA
TGTGCCAGCAGCTCCCGGACTAGCGGGGGCTACGAGCAGTACTTC,CASSSRTSGGYEQYF,TRBJ2-7,TRBV3-1/TRBV3-2,NA,TRBD2
TGTGCCAGCAGCCACGGGGCGCAGGGGAGAATTTCACCCCTCCACTTT,CASSHGAQGRISPLHF,TRBJ1-6,TRBV3-1/TRBV3-2,NA,NA
TGTGCCTGGAGTGGCCAGACCTACGAGCAGTACTTC,CAWSGQTYEQYF,TRBJ2-7,TRBV30,NA,NA
TGTGCCAGCAGCCCTATCGGGGCAGGGGAACCCTCCTACAATGAGCAGTTCTTC,CASSPIGAGEPSYNEQFF,TRBJ2-1,TRBV28,NA,NA
TGTGCCAGCAGCTTCTCACTAGCGGGAGGAGGGCAGTTCTTC,CASSFSLAGGGQFF,TRBJ2-1,TRBV11-3,NA,TRBD2
TGTGCCAGCAGTTACTCAGCAGGAAGGAACACTGAAGCTTTCTTT,CASSYSAGRNTEAFF,TRBJ1-1,TRBV6-5,NA,NA
TGTGCCAGTAGTATAGATCGAGTGAGCGATACGCAGTATTTT,CASSIDRVSDTQYF,TRBJ2-3,TRBV19,NA,NA
TGTGCCTGGAGTCCTTTGGAGTTGGGTCGGGATACGCAGTATTTT,CAWSPLELGRDTQYF,TRBJ2-3,TRBV30,NA,NA
TGTGCCAGCAGCCGGGGACAGGGGAACACTGAAGCTTTCTTT,CASSRGQGNTEAFF,TRBJ1-1,TRBV7-7,large,TRBD1
TGTGCCAGCAGTCCCCCCGCGACGGAGAGCACAGATACGCAGTATTTT,CASSPPATESTDTQYF,TRBJ2-3,TRBV27,NA,NA
TGTGCCAGTAGTCCCCGGGGGGGCGGCGCGACCCGCTCCTACAATGAGCAGTTCTTC,CASSPRGGGATRSYNEQFF,TRBJ2-1,TRBV19,NA,TRBD2
TGTGCCAGCAGTTATTTTACCCAGGTTGGGACTAGGGAAGAGACCCAGTACTTC,CASSYFTQVGTREETQYF,TRBJ2-5,TRBV28,few,TRBD2
TGTGCCAGCAGCCAGGGACTAGCGGGAGTTGGAGATACGCAGTATTTT,CASSQGLAGVGDTQYF,TRBJ2-3,TRBV5-5,NA,TRBD2
TGTGCCAGCAGCATTGACAGGGATAATTCACCCCTCCACTTT,CASSIDRDNSPLHF,TRBJ1-6,TRBV28,NA,TRBD1
TGTGCCAGCAGTTTAGATGGCAGGGGGCGCGGCTATGGCTACACCTTC,CASSLDGRGRGYGYTF,TRBJ1-2,TRBV28,NA,TRBD1
TGTGCCAGCAGTGGACCCGGGACAGGGGCGGCCGAGCAGTACTTC,CASSGPGTGAAEQYF,TRBJ2-7,TRBV28,NA,TRBD1
TGTGCCAGCAGGCAGGAGGCGGGGGGGGGCTACGAGCAGTACTTC,CASRQEAGGGYEQYF,TRBJ2-7,TRBV4-2,NA,TRBD2
TGTGCCAGCAGTGAAAGCTTCACTGAAGCTTTCTTT,CASSESFTEAFF,TRBJ1-1,TRBV6-1,NA,NA
TGTGCCAGCAACCTGGGACAGCTAGATAATTCACCCCTCCACTTT,CASNLGQLDNSPLHF,TRBJ1-6,TRBV2,NA,TRBD1
TGTGCCAGTAGTAAACAGGGCGAAAGCTACACCTTC,CASSKQGESYTF,TRBJ1-2,TRBV19,few,NA
TGTGCCAGCTCACCACCCGCGGGACTAGCGGGGACCGAGCAGTTCTTC,CASSPPAGLAGTEQFF,TRBJ2-1,TRBV18,NA,TRBD2
TGTGCCAGCAGTGAACAATTCGGGGAGACCCAGTACTTC,CASSEQFGETQYF,TRBJ2-5,TRBV2,NA,NA
TGTGCCAGCATTCCTAGTCGTGGTGAGCAGTTCTTC,CASIPSRGEQFF,TRBJ2-1,TRBV2,NA,NA
TGTGCCAGCACTCCAGGTCCGGGGAATGAGCAGTACTTC,CASTPGPGNEQYF,TRBJ2-7,TRBV5-4,NA,NA
TGTGCCAGCAGTATGCAGGGTCCGGGGGATGAAAAACTGTTTTTT,CASSMQGPGDEKLFF,TRBJ1-4,TRBV6-5,NA,NA
TGTGCCAGCAGCTTAGAAGGGACAGGGGCCTACGAGCAGTACTTC,CASSLEGTGAYEQYF,TRBJ2-7,TRBV7-8,NA,TRBD1
TGTGCCAGCAGCTTACCCCTAGCGGGAGGGCCAGATACGCAGTATTTT,CASSLPLAGGPDTQYF,TRBJ2-3,TRBV7-2,NA,TRBD2
TGCGCCAGCAGCTTAGGGACAGGGCAATTGGACACTGAAGCTTTCTTT,CASSLGTGQLDTEAFF,TRBJ1-1,TRBV5-1,NA,TRBD1
TGTGCCAGCAGCTTAATGTCGGTGGACACTGAAGCTTTCTTT,CASSLMSVDTEAFF,TRBJ1-1,TRBV7-2,NA,NA
TGTGCCAGCAGTGGGGTCCAGGACAGGGACCTTGCAACTAATGAAAAACTGTTTTTT,CASSGVQDRDLATNEKLFF,TRBJ1-4,TRBV2,NA,TRBD1
TGTGCCAGCAGTTTGTCAGGGGTGAGCTACACCTTC,CASSLSGVSYTF,TRBJ1-2,TRBV12-3/TRBV12-4,NA,NA
TGTGCCACCAGTGATTCGGAGCAGGGGAACACTGAAGCTTTCTTT,CATSDSEQGNTEAFF,TRBJ1-1,TRBV24-1,NA,NA
TGTGCCAGCAGGTTGACAGATTACACTGAAGCTTTCTTT,CASRLTDYTEAFF,TRBJ1-1,TRBV28,few,NA
TGTGCCAGCAGTTACTCATCGTCCCGGGAGCAGTTCTTC,CASSYSSSREQFF,TRBJ2-1,TRBV6-6,NA,NA
TGTGCCAGCAGTCTCAGCTACGAGCAGTACTTC,CASSLSYEQYF,TRBJ2-7,TRBV2,once,NA
TGTGCCTGGATGGGAACCGGGAGTTTCTATGGCTACACCTTC,CAWMGTGSFYGYTF,TRBJ1-2,TRBV30,few,NA
TGTGCCAGTAGTATAAAGCCGTTCTCGAGCTACGAGCAGTACTTC,CASSIKPFSSYEQYF,TRBJ2-7,TRBV19,NA,NA